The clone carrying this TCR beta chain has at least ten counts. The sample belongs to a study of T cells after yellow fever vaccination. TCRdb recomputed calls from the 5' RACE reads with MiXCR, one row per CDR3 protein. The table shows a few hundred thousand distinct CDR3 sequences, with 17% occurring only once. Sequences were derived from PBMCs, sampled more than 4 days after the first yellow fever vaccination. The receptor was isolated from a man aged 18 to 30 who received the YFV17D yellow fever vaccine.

The CDR3 sequence is CSATDLGSGNTIYF. In DNA, the CDR3 is TGCAGTGCTACTGACCTCGGTTCTGGAAACACCATATATTTT. The gene calls are TRBV20-1 and TRBJ1-3; D call uncertain. Trimming stripped 4 bases from V and 1 base from J, with 11 bases between. The length of the CDR3 is 14 residues. Looked up from germline, CDR1 is DFQATT and CDR2 is SNEGSKA (reference sequence).